The clone carrying this T cell receptor (beta chain) came up once. This sample is part of a study of brain T cells in children with intractable seizures. Measured with immunoSEQ multiplex PCR; TCRdb has only the in-frame clones, and not every one. The sample lists roughly 120,000 clones, 85% to 95% occurring once. In germline, CDR1 is MDHEN, CDR2 SYDVKM. Between the trimmed V and J ends, which lost 4 bases and 2 bases, there was a span of 16 bases. CDR3 length equals 16 residues. Sequences were derived from peripheral blood, sampled at surgery. V is TRBV28 and J is TRBJ2-3; D is uncertain. The TCR originated in a boy under two years old with hemimegalencephaly and intractable seizures. Here the CDR3 DNA reads TGTGCCAGCAGTTCCGCGAGGACGGCCAACACAGATACGCAGTATTTT. Protein sequence: CASSSARTANTDTQYF. Full variable domain (remainder filled in from reference TRBV28 and TRBJ2-3): DVKVTQSSRYLVKRTGEKVFLECVQDMDHENMFWYRQDPGLGLRLIYFSYDVKMKEKGDIPEGYSVSREKKERFSLILESASTNQTSMYLCASSSARTANTDTQYFGPGTRLTVL.